This T cell receptor beta chain was retrieved from a study of PD-1 blockade in classical Hodgkin lymphoma. This CDR3 region has 16 residues. The germline V and J ends were trimmed by 5 bases and 3 bases, with 17 bases remaining between them. Germline CDR1 reads SGHVS; CDR2 reads FQNEAQ. Findings and caveats of the study: A significant rise in TCR diversity by C4D1 was seen for CD4+ but not CD8+ cells.

Profiling relied on immunoSEQ multiplex PCR, and the TCRdb table lists in-frame clones only, not all of them. Found here are 90,000 to 110,000 clones, roughly nine tenths of them singletons; the top ten hold under 20%. Time point given: cycle 4 day 1 (C4D1), after less than 7 weeks of nivolumab. Each patient relapsed following autologous stem cell transplantation, and prior brentuximab vedotin exposure differed. Of note for this clone: As yet, its antigen is unknown.

The sequence derives from a human donor with classical Hodgkin lymphoma. The material sequenced was peripheral blood mononuclear cells (PBMCs), taken before the fourth cycle of nivolumab. The chain uses TRBV7-8 and TRBJ2-1; D possibly uses TRBD1 or TRBD2 (5 bases each). The CDR3: CASSPHRDGIYNEQFF. The CDR3 bases are TGTGCCAGCAGCCCACACCGGGACGGCATCTACAATGAGCAGTTCTTC.